The 9 T cell receptor beta chains listed next were all sequenced from one sample in a study of blood T cell repertoires in COVID-19. Clones were sequenced by immunoSEQ multiplex PCR, and TCRdb holds only the in-frame ones, with some missing. The sample consists of around 360,000 clones, around 87% of them appearing once. Sequencing was carried out using peripheral blood. Every receptor here comes from a woman aged 25 to 45 with COVID-19, enrolled during active disease.

The chain is built from TRBV19 and TRBJ2-7, with 7 nucleotides matching TRBD1. V dropped 5 bases and J dropped 3; count of bases not matched to a gene: 4. The CDR3 is 13 amino acids. Per the germline V gene, CDR1 is LNHDA and CDR2 is SQIVND (reference sequence). The CDR3 here is CASSSTGNYEQYF. The CDR3 region has the DNA TGTGCCAGTAGTTCGACAGGGAACTACGAGCAGTACTTC.

The CDR3: CASAGLAGAGEQFF. In nucleotides, the CDR3 is TGCGCCAGCGCAGGACTAGCGGGAGCAGGTGAGCAGTTCTTC. This chain uses TRBV4-3 with TRBJ2-1, with 13 nucleotides matching TRBD2. The CDR3 has 14 amino acids. J lost 9 bases, V lost 8 bases, and 7 bases had no gene match. The germline gives CDR1 LGHNA, CDR2 YSLEER.

The chain joins TRBV28 to TRBJ1-1; D possibly corresponds to TRBD1 (5 bases). Per the germline V gene, CDR1 is MDHEN and CDR2 is SYDVKM. The V end lost 3 bases, the J end lost 9 bases, and 17 bases lay between the germline ends. The length of the CDR3 is 14 residues. The CDR3 spells CASSFGRASPQAFF. The CDR3 nucleotides read TGTGCCAGCAGTTTCGGCAGGGCGTCTCCCCAAGCTTTCTTT.

The chain couples TRBV9 to TRBJ2-3; D not certain. CDR3 size: 13 residues. With 4 bases removed from V and 2 bases from J, the gap between germline ends came to 8 bases. Germline CDR1 reads SGDLS; CDR2 reads YYNGEE. In nucleotides, the CDR3 is TGTGCCAGCAGCCTAACCCTCACAGATACGCAGTATTTT. It codes for CASSLTLTDTQYF.

The rearrangement uses TRBV4-3 and TRBJ2-7; 8 bases match TRBD1. Germline lookup yields CDR1 LGHNA and CDR2 YSLEER. This CDR3 has 15 amino acids. Trimming removed 4 bases from V and 0 bases from J; junction bases left unmatched: 5. The DNA of the CDR3 is TGCGCCAGCAGCCGGGAAGACAGGGGCTCCTACGAGCAGTACTTC. Its translation: CASSREDRGSYEQYF.

CDR3 sequence reads: CASSWDRGDYGYTF. Here the CDR3 DNA reads TGTGCCAGCAGTTGGGACAGGGGCGACTATGGCTACACCTTC. This chain uses TRBV6-5 with TRBJ1-2; 10 bases match TRBD1. CDR3 size: 14 residues. From germline, CDR1 is MNHEY and CDR2 SVGAGI. With V trimmed by 4 bases and J by 3 bases, 2 bases remained unmatched.

This chain joins TRBV28 and TRBJ2-7; the match to TRBD2 covers 9 bases. CDR1 is MDHEN and CDR2 is SYDVKM in the germline V gene. This CDR3 has 15 residues. The trim removed 5 bases at V and 4 bases at J, leaving 9 bases unmatched. This CDR3 is CASSTSGLARYEQYF. The CDR3 region has the DNA TGTGCCAGCAGTACCTCCGGACTAGCGAGATACGAGCAGTACTTC. Based on the CDR3 plus reference TRBV28 and TRBJ2-7, the full variable domain is DVKVTQSSRYLVKRTGEKVFLECVQDMDHENMFWYRQDPGLGLRLIYFSYDVKMKEKGDIPEGYSVSREKKERFSLILESASTNQTSMYLCASSTSGLARYEQYFGPGTRLTVT.

The chain combines TRBV2 with TRBJ2-7; D is undetermined. CDR3 size: 14 residues. Trimming left V 2 bases short and J 5 bases short, with 13 bases between. Germline V gene lookup returns CDR1 SNHLY and CDR2 FYNNEI. For the CDR3, the DNA is TGTGCCAGCAGTGAAATTCTTGGCAGTAACGAGCAGTACTTC. Translated, it gives CASSEILGSNEQYF.

The chain joins TRBV7-2 to TRBJ2-3, with 15 bases aligning to TRBD2. Per the germline V gene, CDR1 is SGHTA and CDR2 is FQGNSA. This CDR3 comprises 17 residues. V gave up 4 bases and J gave up 8 bases; unmatched junction bases: 10. The CDR3 nucleotides read TGTGCCAGCAGCTCCCGGGGACTAGCGGGAGGTGGTGCTACGCAGTATTTT. As protein: CASSSRGLAGGGATQYF. Complete variable domain (other parts from reference TRBV7-2 and TRBJ2-3): GAGVSQSPSNKVTEKGKDVELRCDPISGHTALYWYRQSLGQGLEFLIYFQGNSAPDKSGLPSDRFSAERTGGSVSTLTIQRTQQEDSAVYLCASSSRGLAGGGATQYFGPGTRLTVL.